The rows below give T cell receptor beta chains drawn from one sample of a study of T cell repertoires in cytomegalovirus infection. TCRdb used MiXCR to reprocess the reads, holding one entry per CDR3 protein. Found here are about 680,000 distinct CDR3 sequences, about 24% of them singletons; the top ten hold 7.5% to 9%. The sample was CD8+ T cells from PBMCs. Receptors originate from a human donor in good health (CMV status not recorded). Some clones in this sample may be carry-over from other donors' samples. CDR3s include the opening cysteine and the closing phenylalanine or tryptophan. The D gene is left open where the match is weak. Where a row states a size, it is once, few, many or the class of an expanded clone; other rows omit it.

d_call j_call cdr3_length clone_size v_call cdr3_nt cdr3_aa
TRBD1 TRBJ1-1 10 few TRBV29-1 TGCAGCGTATTCACAGGGGGTGCTTTCTTT CSVFTGGAFF
TRBD1 TRBJ2-6 18 few TRBV7-3 TGTGCCAGCAGCCGACCGGGACAGGGTGTCTCTGGGGCCAACGTCCTGACTTTC CASSRPGQGVSGANVLTF
TRBD1 TRBJ1-5 14 . TRBV28 TGTGCCAGCAGCCCCGACAGGGTGGTTCAGCCCCAGCATTTT CASSPDRVVQPQHF
. TRBJ2-3 13 once TRBV28 TGTGCCAGCAGTCTTGGTGGCAATCAGCCCCAGTATTTT CASSLGGNQPQYF
. TRBJ2-3 13 many TRBV7-8 TGTGCCAGCAGACCAACGAGAACAGATACGCAGTATTTT CASRPTRTDTQYF
. TRBJ2-2 14 many TRBV12-5 TGTGCTAGTGGGGGAGGACTTTTTCTCGGGGAGCTGTTTTTT CASGGGLFLGELFF
. TRBJ1-2 11 few TRBV5-4 TGTGCCAGCAGTTCTCTCTATGGCTACACCTTC CASSSLYGYTF
TRBD1 TRBJ2-1 15 many TRBV11-1 TGTGCCAGCAGCTTCTCCGGGACAGGGTTGGATGAGCAGTTCTTC CASSFSGTGLDEQFF
TRBD2 TRBJ2-1 16 many TRBV7-6 TGTGCCAGCAGCTTATTAGCGGGGTTCCCATTGGATGAGCAGTTCTTC CASSLLAGFPLDEQFF
. TRBJ2-5 13 many TRBV7-2 TGTGCCAGCAGCTCAGACAACCAAGAGACCCAGTACTTC CASSSDNQETQYF
. TRBJ2-1 18 many TRBV7-2 TGTGCCAGCAGCTTAACGCAGATACCGATTCCCCAGTACAATGAGCAGTTCTTC CASSLTQIPIPQYNEQFF
. TRBJ1-6 17 many TRBV7-8 TGTGCCAGCAGCTTCTGGACAGAAAGCTCCTATAATTCACCCCTCCACTTT CASSFWTESSYNSPLHF
. TRBJ2-1 14 . TRBV29-1 TGCAGCGTTGAAGATGGGCAGGGGCGAGTGGAGGGGTTCTTC CSVEDGQGRVEGFF
. TRBJ2-1 18 many TRBV7-8 TGTGCCAGCAGCGCGCCACTCCGGGACCCCGGGTCCTACAATGAGCAGTTCTTC CASSAPLRDPGSYNEQFF
TRBD2 TRBJ2-3 13 few TRBV2 TGCGCTAGCGGGGGCTTTAGCACAGATACGCAGTATTTT CASGGFSTDTQYF
. TRBJ1-1 13 . TRBV5-5 TGTGCCAGCAGCCAGACAATCCCCACTGAAGCTTTCTTT CASSQTIPTEAFF
. TRBJ2-1 14 . TRBV5-1 TGCGCCAGCAGCTTGGACGCAGGGGTAAATGAGCAGTTCTTC CASSLDAGVNEQFF
. TRBJ1-1 12 . TRBV5-1 TGCGCCAGCCGCCTCCGGGACGCTGAAGCTTTCTTT CASRLRDAEAFF
TRBD1 TRBJ1-1 13 few TRBV20-1 TGCAGTACTAGGACAGGGGAGAGCACTGAAGCTTTCTTT CSTRTGESTEAFF
. TRBJ2-1 15 . TRBV4-2 TGTGCCAGCAGCCCCCCCGAGGGACCGTACAATGAGCAGTTCTTC CASSPPEGPYNEQFF
. TRBJ1-2 14 . TRBV7-6 TGTGCCAGCAGCTCCCGACAAGAACGGATAGGCTACACCTTC CASSSRQERIGYTF
. TRBJ2-1 14 . TRBV19 TGTGCCAGTAGTCCTCTGGGGCAGTACAATGAGCAGTTCTTC CASSPLGQYNEQFF
TRBD2 TRBJ2-1 16 few TRBV7-9 TGTGCCAGCAGCCCGACCGGGACTAGGAGATACGATGAGCAGTTCTTC CASSPTGTRRYDEQFF
TRBD1 TRBJ1-2 13 . TRBV5-6 TGTGCCAGCAGCCGTGGGACAGCCTATGGCTACACCTTC CASSRGTAYGYTF
. TRBJ1-2 11 . TRBV10-3 TGTGCCATCAGGGGACGGAATGGCTACACCTTC CAIRGRNGYTF